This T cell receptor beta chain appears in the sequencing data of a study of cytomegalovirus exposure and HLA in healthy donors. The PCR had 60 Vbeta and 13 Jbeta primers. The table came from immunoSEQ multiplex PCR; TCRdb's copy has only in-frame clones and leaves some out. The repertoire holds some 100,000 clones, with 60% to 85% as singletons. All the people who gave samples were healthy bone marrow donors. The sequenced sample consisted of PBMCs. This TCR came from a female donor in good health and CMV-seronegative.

CDR3 in DNA: TGTGCCAGTAGTGCAAGGGGCACTGAAGCTTTCTTT. This sequence encodes CASSARGTEAFF. V usage is TRBV19 and J usage is TRBJ1-1; D may be TRBD1 (5 bases). Trimming pared 5 bases from V and 4 bases from J, leaving 8 bases between. The length of the CDR3 is 12 residues. Germline V CDR1 and CDR2: LNHDA, SQIVND (reference sequence).